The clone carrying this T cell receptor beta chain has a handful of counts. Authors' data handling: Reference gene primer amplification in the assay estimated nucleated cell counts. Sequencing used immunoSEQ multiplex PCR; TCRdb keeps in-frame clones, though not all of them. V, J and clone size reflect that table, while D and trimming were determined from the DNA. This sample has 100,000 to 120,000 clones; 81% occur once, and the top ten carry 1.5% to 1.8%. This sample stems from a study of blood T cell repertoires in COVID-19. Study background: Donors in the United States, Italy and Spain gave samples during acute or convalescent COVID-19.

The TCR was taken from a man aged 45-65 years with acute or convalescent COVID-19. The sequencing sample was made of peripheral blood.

The CDR3 spells CASSPRQGHEQFF. The DNA of the CDR3 is TGTGCCAGCAGTCCCCGACAGGGACATGAGCAGTTCTTC. The chain recombines TRBV12-3 or TRBV12-4 with TRBJ2-1; TRBD1 agrees at 7 bases. The CDR3 contains 13 residues. Trimming at V came to 5 bases and at J to 8 bases, leaving 6 bases not matched to a gene.